These 21 T cell receptor beta chains were all obtained from the same sample, sequenced in a study of T cell responses to AZD1222 COVID-19 vaccine. TCRdb's copy holds only in-frame clones and misses some; the assay was immunoSEQ multiplex PCR. The profile covers 150,000 to 200,000 clones, with approximately 90% appearing a single time and about 1% taken by the ten largest. The sample consisted of peripheral blood, taken 28 days after the second AZD1222 dose. Receptors originate from an adult who received the AZD1222 COVID-19 vaccine.

The chain joins TRBV6-6 to TRBJ1-1; D remains ambiguous. The CDR3 is 12 residues long. Germline CDR1 is MNHNY and CDR2 is SVGAGI (reference sequence). V lost 1 base and J 0 bases, leaving 0 bases between the germline ends. CDR3 loop: CASSYLNTEAFF. The DNA for the CDR3 is TGTGCCAGCAGTTACTTGAACACTGAAGCTTTCTTT.

The CDR3 nucleotides read TGTGCCAGCAGCCTGCGGACAGGGGGGTTTGAAAAACTGTTTTTT. Its protein product is CASSLRTGGFEKLFF. The V call is TRBV6-6, the J call TRBJ1-4; 10 bases map to TRBD1. Germline V gives CDR1 MNHNY, CDR2 SVGAGI (reference sequence). The CDR3 totals 15 residues. V was clipped by 6 bases and J by 7 bases; unmatched bases: 8.

This clone occurred a few times. The V gene is TRBV5-4, the J gene TRBJ2-7; the D is unclear. The CDR3 runs to 12 residues. Germline V lookup: CDR1 SGHNT, CDR2 YYREEE (reference sequence). The V gene lost 4 bases and the J gene lost 1 base, with 6 bases spanning the gap. The CDR3 reads CASSVQSYEQYF. CDR3 coding DNA: TGTGCCAGCAGCGTTCAGTCCTACGAGCAGTACTTC.

The V and J genes are TRBV6-5 and TRBJ1-1, with D possibly TRBD1 on 6 matching bases. CDR1 and CDR2 (germline): MNHEY, SVGAGI. This CDR3 spans 14 amino acids. Trimming shortened V by 0 bases and J by 7 bases, and 12 bases separated the two germline ends. CDR3 sequence (DNA): TGTGCCAGCAGTTACTCCAAACAGGGACTTGAAGCTTTCTTT. It yields the protein CASSYSKQGLEAFF.

The chain is built from TRBV5-1 and TRBJ1-3, with D unresolved. This CDR3 comprises 14 residues. CDR1 is SGHRS, CDR2 YFSETQ, per germline. V lost 1 base to trimming and J lost 1 base, with 6 bases between them. The CDR3 nucleotides read TGCGCCAGCAGCTTGTTGGGTTCTGGAAACACCATATATTTT. It encodes CASSLLGSGNTIYF.

This rearrangement joins TRBV7-9 to TRBJ1-2; the D gene is possibly TRBD1 (5 bases). This CDR3 comprises 14 residues. The germline V and J ends were trimmed by 7 bases and 8 bases, with 20 bases remaining between them. Germline CDR1 and CDR2: SEHNR and FQNEAQ (reference sequence). As DNA, the CDR3 is TGTGCCAGCACTCTAAGGGGCGGGACGGAAGGCTACACCTTC. Residues: CASTLRGGTEGYTF.

The genes are TRBV3-1 (or the pseudogene TRBV3-2) and TRBJ1-5; 8 bases are a match to TRBD1. The CDR3 has 16 residues. Germline V gene sequence: CDR1 LGHDT, CDR2 YNNKEL (reference sequence). V trimming: 3 bases; J trimming: 1 base; junction bases outside the gene matches: 5. The CDR3 protein is CASSQSQGASNQPQHF. The DNA for the CDR3 is TGTGCCAGCAGCCAGTCCCAGGGGGCAAGCAATCAGCCCCAGCATTTT.

This clone was observed once. V is TRBV6-1 and J is TRBJ2-7; D is ambiguous. V lost 2 bases, J lost 3 bases, and 14 bases lay in between. The CDR3 sequence is 15 residues long. From germline, CDR1 is MNHNS and CDR2 SASEGT. As DNA, the CDR3 is TGTGCCAGCAGTGAATTTTACCGTGCCCACTACGAGCAGTACTTC. This sequence encodes CASSEFYRAHYEQYF.

The gene calls are TRBV15 and TRBJ1-1, with 8 bases matching TRBD1. Losses at the gene ends were 8 bases for V and 5 bases for J; bases not matched to a gene: 10. Germline V gives CDR1 LNHNV, CDR2 YYDKDF (reference sequence). This CDR3 contains 14 residues. The DNA for the CDR3 is TGTGCCACCGTCCGAGACAGGGGAGGTACTGAAGCTTTCTTT. Protein sequence: CATVRDRGGTEAFF.

The chain uses TRBV12-3 or TRBV12-4 and TRBJ1-2, with a tentative D call TRBD1 (5 bases). Trimming shortened V by 3 bases and J by 8 bases, and 13 bases separated the two germline ends. The CDR3 has 13 residues. CDR3 protein: CASSFEGLGGYTF. The CDR3 bases are TGTGCCAGCAGTTTTGAGGGGTTAGGCGGCTACACCTTC.

The chain couples TRBV7-2 to TRBJ1-3; D call uncertain. Trimming took off 0 bases at V and 0 bases at J, with 12 bases between the two ends. The CDR3 sequence is 17 residues long. Germline assignment: CDR1 SGHTA and CDR2 FQGNSA. The CDR3 DNA reads as TGTGCCAGCAGCTTAGCCATTAGGGCCAGCTCTGGAAACACCATATATTTT. This encodes CASSLAIRASSGNTIYF.

The chain couples TRBV11-2 to TRBJ2-7; D is uncertain. Trimming pared 4 bases from V and 6 bases from J, leaving 7 bases between. CDR3 length equals 11 residues. Germline CDR1 reads SGHAT; CDR2 reads FQNNGV. CDR3 DNA: TGTGCCAGCAGCTCAGAGGTCGAGCAGTACTTC. Translating it yields CASSSEVEQYF. Filled out from reference TRBV11-2 and TRBJ2-7, the complete variable domain reads EAGVAQSPRYKIIEKRQSVAFWCNPISGHATLYWYQQILGQGPKLLIQFQNNGVVDDSQLPKDRFSAERLKGVDSTLKIQPAKLEDSAVYLCASSSEVEQYFGPGTRLTVT.

This clone is a singleton in its sample. The DNA for the CDR3 is TGTGCCAGCAGCTTAAGGGGGGGAGGCTACACCTTC. Protein: CASSLRGGGYTF. The rearrangement joins TRBV13 to TRBJ1-2; possibly TRBD1 for D (6 bases). V was shortened by 2 bases and J by 8 bases, with 9 bases between the two germline ends. The CDR3 contains 12 residues. Germline V gives CDR1 PRHDT, CDR2 FYEKMQ (reference sequence).

The rearrangement joins TRBV9 to TRBJ1-1; TRBD1 is a possible D gene (5 bases). Germline lookup yields CDR1 SGDLS and CDR2 YYNGEE. The CDR3 is made up of 18 amino acids. Trimming pared 3 bases from V and 1 base from J, leaving 22 bases between. CDR3 in DNA: TGTGCCAGCAGCGGGGCCCCGGAAATCATAACAGGGAACACTGAAGCTTTCTTT. Translation gives CASSGAPEIITGNTEAFF.

The count of this clone is one. V gene TRBV4-2 combines with J gene TRBJ1-2; D possibly corresponds to TRBD1 (6 bases). This CDR3 has 16 residues. CDR1 and CDR2 (germline): LGHNA, YNFKEQ. V lost 0 bases and J lost 7, with 18 bases in between. The CDR3 coding sequence is TGTGCCAGCAGCCAAGATCCAACCGGGGGCAGATTTGGCTACACCTTC. This translates into CASSQDPTGGRFGYTF.

The rearrangement links TRBV29-1 to TRBJ2-3; perhaps TRBD2 as D (5 bases). Per germline, CDR1 SQVTM and CDR2 ANQGSEA. The V gene lost 4 bases and the J gene lost 0 bases, with 11 bases spanning the gap. The CDR3 covers 14 residues. The CDR3 protein is CSVVGITSTDTQYF. The CDR3 nucleotides read TGCAGCGTTGTCGGGATAACTAGCACAGATACGCAGTATTTT.

This clone was seen only a few times. This sequence joins TRBV4-1 and TRBJ2-3, with 7 bases fitting TRBD1. With 3 bases clipped from V and 2 bases from J, the junction kept 11 bases outside the gene matches. This CDR3 has 17 amino acids. The V gene's germline CDR1 is MGHRA and CDR2 YSYEKL. The chain's CDR3 is CASSQPRTGPYTDTQYF. The CDR3 region has the DNA TGCGCCAGCAGCCAGCCACGGACAGGACCCTACACAGATACGCAGTATTTT.

This chain connects TRBV2 to TRBJ1-3, with a tentative D call TRBD1 (5 bases). This CDR3 comprises 15 residues. With 6 bases removed from V and 6 bases from J, the gap between germline ends came to 18 bases. Per germline, CDR1 SNHLY and CDR2 FYNNEI. CDR3 loop: CASSSGTADTNTIYF. The CDR3 nucleotides are TGTGCCAGCAGCTCCGGGACGGCCGACACAAACACCATATATTTT.

This chain joins TRBV12-3 or TRBV12-4 and TRBJ2-1; D possibly corresponds to TRBD2 (6 bases). The CDR3 has 12 amino acids. V lost 7 bases, J lost 10 bases, and 14 bases lay in between. The CDR3 sequence is CASTPGGSEQFF. Written as DNA, the CDR3 is TGTGCCAGCACCCCTGGGGGGAGCGAGCAGTTCTTC.

This rearrangement joins TRBV28 to TRBJ1-2; the match to TRBD1 covers 7 bases. The V segment lost 7 bases and the J segment 4 bases; nucleotides outside the gene matches: 9. The CDR3 is 14 amino acids. Germline V gene sequence: CDR1 MDHEN, CDR2 SYDVKM. In nucleotides, the CDR3 is TGTGCCAGCAAGACCCCTCGACAGGGCTATGGCTACACCTTC. Translation: CASKTPRQGYGYTF.

V is TRBV4-2 and J is TRBJ1-2; no clear D gene. Trimming removed 3 bases from V and 2 bases from J, with 13 bases in between. The CDR3 runs 15 residues. Germline-derived CDR1 and CDR2 are LGHNA and YNFKEQ. CDR3 amino acids: CASSQVSGKNYGYTF. CDR3 nucleotides: TGTGCCAGCAGCCAGGTTAGCGGGAAGAACTATGGCTACACCTTC.